This is a list of T cell receptor beta chains from one sample in a study of brain T cells in children with intractable seizures. The method was immunoSEQ multiplex PCR; TCRdb's version includes in-frame clones alone and lacks a portion of them. The sample includes roughly 110,000 clones, approximately 94% of them seen just once. Sequences were derived from peripheral blood, sampled at surgery. Receptors were obtained from a boy younger than two with hemimegalencephaly and intractable seizures. Each CDR3 is given with its conserved first and last residue. D genes are given only for firm matches. Rows may omit the clone size; those that give it use once, few, many or a size class.

v_gene: TRBV5-1; d_gene: TRBD1; j_gene: TRBJ1-2; abundance: .; CDR3aa: CASSSGTGVYGYTF; CDR3nt: TGCGCCAGCAGCTCCGGGACAGGGGTATATGGCTACACCTTC
v_gene: TRBV30; d_gene: TRBD2; j_gene: TRBJ2-2; abundance: .; CDR3aa: CAWIKREALGTGELFF; CDR3nt: TGTGCCTGGATAAAGCGGGAGGCCCTCGGGACCGGGGAGCTGTTTTTT
v_gene: TRBV9; d_gene: .; j_gene: TRBJ2-7; abundance: .; CDR3aa: CASSVDDSAAYEQYF; CDR3nt: TGTGCCAGCAGCGTAGATGATAGCGCGGCCTACGAGCAGTACTTC
v_gene: TRBV5-1; d_gene: .; j_gene: TRBJ2-3; abundance: .; CDR3aa: CASTRDNTDTQYF; CDR3nt: TGCGCCAGCACCCGGGACAACACAGATACGCAGTATTTT
v_gene: TRBV23-1; d_gene: .; j_gene: TRBJ1-4; abundance: .; CDR3aa: CAIKRGEKLFF; CDR3nt: TGCGCCATCAAAAGAGGGGAAAAACTGTTTTTT
v_gene: TRBV6-5; d_gene: TRBD2; j_gene: TRBJ2-1; abundance: .; CDR3aa: CASRASGSDLNEQFF; CDR3nt: TGTGCCAGCAGGGCTAGCGGGAGTGACCTCAATGAGCAGTTCTTC
v_gene: TRBV27; d_gene: .; j_gene: TRBJ2-1; abundance: few; CDR3aa: CASRRTPRDDEQFF; CDR3nt: TGTGCCAGCAGGCGGACCCCACGGGACGATGAGCAGTTCTTC
v_gene: TRBV19; d_gene: .; j_gene: TRBJ2-2; abundance: once; CDR3aa: CASSRFANTGELFF; CDR3nt: TGTGCCAGTAGTCGCTTCGCGAACACCGGGGAGCTGTTTTTT
v_gene: TRBV7-9; d_gene: TRBD2; j_gene: TRBJ2-3; abundance: .; CDR3aa: CASSPGRVAGVRGDTQYF; CDR3nt: TGTGCCAGCAGCCCCGGTCGGGTAGCGGGAGTACGTGGAGATACGCAGTATTTT
v_gene: TRBV6-5; d_gene: TRBD1; j_gene: TRBJ1-2; abundance: .; CDR3aa: CASRRQGANYGYTF; CDR3nt: TGTGCCAGCAGACGACAGGGGGCTAACTATGGCTACACCTTC